One sample yielded the 9 T cell receptor beta chains listed below, sequenced in a study of cytomegalovirus exposure and HLA in healthy donors. The PCR made use of 60 Vbeta and 13 Jbeta primers. Repertoires were generated with immunoSEQ multiplex PCR, while TCRdb's copy carries only in-frame clones and drops some. The sample includes around 100,000 clones, 76% of them seen just once. Sequenced material: PBMCs. These receptors all stem from a woman under 30 in good health and CMV-seropositive.

In the case of this clone: The same CDR3 can be traced to other DNA sequences in this sample. CDR3 DNA sequence: TGCGCCAGCAGCCCGGACACCTATGGCTACACCTTC. Amino acid sequence: CASSPDTYGYTF. J is TRBJ1-2 and V is TRBV5-1, with D perhaps matching TRBD1 (5 bases). Germline V gene sequence: CDR1 SGHRS, CDR2 YFSETQ. V shed 4 bases and J shed 4 bases, with 8 bases lying between them. The CDR3 is 12 residues long. Full variable domain (missing parts from reference TRBV5-1 and TRBJ1-2): KAGVTQTPRYLIKTRGQQVTLSCSPISGHRSVSWYQQTPGQGLQFLFEYFSETQRNKGNFPGRFSGRQFSNSRSEMNVSTLELGDSALYLCASSPDTYGYTFGSGTRLTVV.

This clone was seen a few times. At one end the junction does not follow the germline gene, possibly because of a read error. V is TRBV7-9 and J is TRBJ2-7, with TRBD1 matching over 7 bases. The CDR3 spans 17 residues. CDR1 is SEHNR, CDR2 FQNEAQ, per germline (reference sequence). CDR3 nucleotides: TGTTCCAGCAGCTCCCAAGGGGCAGGGGGTAAAGGCTACGAGCAGTACTTC. Translated, it gives CSSSSQGAGGKGYEQYF.

The rearrangement joins TRBV29-1 to TRBJ2-5, with D perhaps matching TRBD2 (5 bases). Trimming pared 7 bases from V and 4 bases from J, leaving 13 bases between. Per germline, CDR1 SQVTM and CDR2 ANQGSEA. The CDR3 consists of 12 residues. The CDR3 is CSALSGGETQYF. The CDR3, as DNA: TGCAGCGCCCTAAGCGGAGGAGAGACCCAGTACTTC.

The V and J genes are TRBV28 and TRBJ2-7; D possibly corresponds to TRBD1 (6 bases). V lost 4 bases to trimming and J lost 6 bases, with 25 bases between them. The germline CDR1 and CDR2 sequences are MDHEN and SYDVKM. The CDR3 is 17 amino acids. CDR3 region: CASSSPIGQKMGREQYF. CDR3 DNA sequence: TGTGCCAGCAGTTCCCCCATTGGACAGAAAATGGGTCGCGAGCAGTACTTC.

The DNA for the CDR3 is TGTGCCTGGACCTTTCCGTCTAGCGTGAGCTCCTACGAGCAGTACTTC. Translation gives CAWTFPSSVSSYEQYF. This chain joins TRBV30 and TRBJ2-7, with D possibly being TRBD2 (6 bases). Trimming shortened V by 4 bases and J by 0 bases, and 19 bases separated the two germline ends. Per germline, CDR1 GTSNPN and CDR2 SVGIG (reference sequence). The CDR3 contains 16 residues. Complete variable domain (other parts from reference TRBV30 and TRBJ2-7): SQTIHQWPATLVQPVGSPLSLECTVEGTSNPNLYWYRQAAGRGLQLLFYSVGIGQISSEVPQNLSASRPQDRQFILSSKKLLLSDSGFYLCAWTFPSSVSSYEQYFGPGTRLTVT.

V is TRBV5-1 and J is TRBJ2-5, with D possibly TRBD2 on 6 matching bases. CDR1 is SGHRS and CDR2 is YFSETQ in the germline V gene. Trimming cost V 0 bases and J 5 bases, with 14 bases left between them. This CDR3 comprises 15 residues. CDR3 coding DNA: TGCGCCAGCAGCTTGGGACTAGATTATAGCGAGACCCAGTACTTC. Protein product: CASSLGLDYSETQYF.

V is TRBV28 and J is TRBJ1-5, with D perhaps TRBD1 (5 bases). The CDR3 is 15 amino acids. Germline V lookup: CDR1 MDHEN, CDR2 SYDVKM. Between the trimmed V and J ends, which lost 6 bases and 5 bases, there was a span of 17 bases. CDR3 coding DNA: TGTGCCAGCAGCCACGGGAGGGGTCTGGATCAGCCCCAGCATTTT. Translated: CASSHGRGLDQPQHF.

This chain connects TRBV4-1 to TRBJ2-7; 7 bases fit TRBD2. CDR1 is MGHRA and CDR2 is YSYEKL in the germline V gene. Trimming took 2 bases from V and 2 from J; bases not matched to a gene: 9. The CDR3 runs 16 residues. CDR3 DNA sequence: TGCGCCAGCAGCCAAAAAACTAGCGAACCCCCCTACGAGCAGTACTTC. This encodes CASSQKTSEPPYEQYF.

The V gene is TRBV7-9, the J gene TRBJ2-7; D gene ambiguous. In germline, CDR1 is SEHNR, CDR2 FQNEAQ (reference sequence). The CDR3 extends over 12 amino acids. V lost 4 bases and J 2 bases, leaving 6 bases between the germline ends. The CDR3 sequence is CASSSSAYEQYF. In DNA form, the CDR3 reads TGTGCCAGCAGCTCCAGCGCCTACGAGCAGTACTTC.